The text below deals with one TCR beta chain. The antigen is not known. The data stem from a study of response to subunit inactivated influenza vaccine. Study outcomes and limitations: The authors proposed limited new T cell recruitment per seasonal influenza vaccination.

TCRdb reprocessed the RT-PCR reads with MiXCR, giving one entry per CDR3 protein. The profile shows about 190,000 distinct CDR3 sequences, over 13% of them singletons. The sequencing here drew on CD8+ T cells sorted from PBMCs, taken 4 to 6 days after vaccination. The receptor comes from a man aged 50 to 59 who received an inactivated influenza vaccine.

In DNA, the CDR3 is TGTGCCACCGCGACCGACAGGGTCGATCAGCCCCAGCATTTT. Its protein product is CATATDRVDQPQHF. The chain joins TRBV6-1 to TRBJ1-5; TRBD1 matches at 7 bases. The germline V gene has CDR1 MNHNS and CDR2 SASEGT. The V segment lost 10 bases and the J segment 5 bases; nucleotides outside the gene matches: 11. CDR3 size: 14 residues.